The 21 T cell receptor beta chains below all came from one sample that was sequenced in a study of T cells in localized non-small cell lung cancer. Some clones are missing from TCRdb's copy, which holds only in-frame ones; the method was immunoSEQ multiplex PCR. The sample carries 45,000 to 60,000 clones, about three quarters recorded once. Sequencing used PBMCs, obtained before any cancer treatment. Source of these receptors: a woman between 35 and 75 years old with stage II lung adenocarcinoma.

The rearrangement uses TRBV6-5 and TRBJ2-5; the D is unclear. There are 12 residues in the CDR3. V was cut by 0 bases and J by 2 bases, with 1 base left in between. Germline CDR1 MNHEY, CDR2 SVGAGI. For the CDR3, the DNA is TGTGCCAGCAGTTACTCACAAGAGACCCAGTACTTC. Protein: CASSYSQETQYF.

The chain is built from TRBV2 and TRBJ1-1; D might be TRBD1 (5 bases). The germline V and J ends were trimmed by 10 bases and 3 bases, with 15 bases remaining between them. The CDR3 length is 13 residues. CDR1 is SNHLY, CDR2 FYNNEI, per germline. CDR3 nucleotide sequence: TGTGCCACCCGAGGGGAGAGGGACACTGAAGCTTTCTTT. Protein product: CATRGERDTEAFF.

This clone turned up a few times. The genes are TRBV5-8 and TRBJ1-2; possibly TRBD1 for D (6 bases). Germline V gene lookup returns CDR1 SGHTS and CDR2 YDEGEE. Trimming stripped 3 bases from V and 9 bases from J, with 15 bases between. The length of the CDR3 is 13 residues. Here the CDR3 DNA reads TGTGCCAGCAGCTCCGACTTACAGGGAAGCTACACCTTC. Protein: CASSSDLQGSYTF.

V usage is TRBV5-5 and J usage is TRBJ1-5; 7 nucleotides agree with TRBD1. V trimming: 3 bases; J trimming: 5 bases; junction bases outside the gene matches: 8. This CDR3 spans 15 amino acids. The V gene's germline CDR1 is SGHKS and CDR2 YYEKEE (reference sequence). The DNA for the CDR3 is TGTGCCAGCAGCTGGACAACTCAGGGGGATCAGCCCCAGCATTTT. This sequence encodes CASSWTTQGDQPQHF.

The rearrangement links TRBV6-5 to TRBJ2-2, with D perhaps TRBD2 (5 bases). Trimming shortened V by 2 bases and J by 5 bases, and 6 bases separated the two germline ends. Germline loops: CDR1 MNHEY, CDR2 SVGAGI. This CDR3 is built from 13 residues. CDR3 nucleotide sequence: TGTGCCAGCAGTTACGGAGGAACCGGGGAGCTGTTTTTT. This gives the protein CASSYGGTGELFF.

The chain combines TRBV4-1 with TRBJ2-7; no definite D call. The CDR3 is 15 residues long. CDR1 is MGHRA and CDR2 is YSYEKL in the germline V gene. Trimming took 1 base from V and 3 from J, leaving 13 bases between them. The CDR3 here is CASSQGVGNIYEQYF. The DNA for the CDR3 is TGCGCCAGCAGCCAAGGTGTGGGGAACATCTACGAGCAGTACTTC.

A few counts support this clone. The CDR3 DNA follows: TGTGCCACCAGCAGAGATGTCGGAGAAAAACTGTTTTTT. Residues: CATSRDVGEKLFF. V usage is TRBV15 and J usage is TRBJ1-4; D is unresolved. CDR1 is LNHNV, CDR2 YYDKDF, per germline (reference sequence). The CDR3 has 13 amino acids. Deletions cut 0 bases from V and 8 bases from J, with 7 bases between.

The chain links TRBV2 to TRBJ2-7, with D hard to call. Germline loops: CDR1 SNHLY, CDR2 FYNNEI. The CDR3 runs to 10 residues. The germline V and J ends were trimmed by 4 bases and 6 bases, with 4 bases remaining between them. CDR3 bases: TGTGCCAGCAGTGTGGGCGAGCAGTACTTC. Its translation: CASSVGEQYF.

The count of this clone is one. The chain joins TRBV29-1 to TRBJ2-3; 7 nucleotides match TRBD2. The length of the CDR3 is 14 residues. Germline-derived CDR1 and CDR2 are SQVTM and ANQGSEA. Losses at the gene ends were 3 bases for V and 6 bases for J; bases not matched to a gene: 9. This chain's CDR3 is CSVEPSGDRDTQYF. CDR3 nucleotide sequence: TGCAGCGTTGAGCCTAGCGGCGATCGCGATACGCAGTATTTT.

The genes are TRBV6-1 and TRBJ2-5; weak D call: TRBD1 (6 bases). Germline CDR1 and CDR2: MNHNS and SASEGT. Trimming took off 7 bases at V and 1 base at J, with 16 bases between the two ends. The CDR3 has 15 amino acids. In DNA form, the CDR3 reads TGTGCCAGCACCCGATCGAGGGACATCCAAGAGACCCAGTACTTC. It is translated as CASTRSRDIQETQYF.

The V and J genes are TRBV4-1 and TRBJ1-3, with D hard to call. Trimming removed 1 base from V and 2 bases from J, with 15 bases in between. The length of the CDR3 is 17 residues. From germline, CDR1 is MGHRA and CDR2 YSYEKL. CDR3 DNA: TGCGCCAGCAGCCAAGCGCCGCTTTCAGTTCCTGGAAACACCATATATTTT. Translated, it gives CASSQAPLSVPGNTIYF.

This clone was observed a single time. Other DNA sequences in this specimen translate into the identical CDR3. This chain uses TRBV19 with TRBJ2-5; TRBD2 agrees at 14 bases. Germline V gene data show CDR1 as LNHDA and CDR2 as SQIVND (reference sequence). The CDR3 is 16 amino acids. The V and J ends lost 3 bases and 2 bases, in that order; junction bases with no gene match: 2. CDR3 DNA: TGTGCCAGTAGTATTGGACTAGCGGGGGGTCAAGAGACCCAGTACTTC. It codes for CASSIGLAGGQETQYF.

The chain uses TRBV7-2 and TRBJ1-2; weak D call: TRBD1 (5 bases). Trimming removed 5 bases at V and 8 bases at J, with 15 bases between. Per germline, CDR1 SGHTA and CDR2 FQGNSA. This CDR3 has 13 residues. CDR3 nucleotides: TGTGCCAGCAGCCTACACCAGGGAGGAGGCTACACCTTC. Translating it yields CASSLHQGGGYTF. Supplemented by reference TRBV7-2 and TRBJ1-2, the full variable domain reads GAGVSQSPSNKVTEKGKDVELRCDPISGHTALYWYRQSLGQGLEFLIYFQGNSAPDKSGLPSDRFSAERTGGSVSTLTIQRTQQEDSAVYLCASSLHQGGGYTFGSGTRLTVV.

CDR3 loop: CASSLTGAPNTEAFF. The CDR3 DNA reads as TGTGCCAGCAGCCTTACAGGGGCGCCGAACACTGAAGCTTTCTTT. This sequence joins TRBV7-9 and TRBJ1-1; 7 bases match TRBD1. From germline, CDR1 is SEHNR and CDR2 FQNEAQ (reference sequence). Trimming removed 5 bases from V and 1 base from J; junction bases left unmatched: 7. The CDR3 runs to 15 residues.

The chain couples TRBV18 to TRBJ2-1, with 8 bases that match TRBD1. Trimming cost V 3 bases and J 8 bases; bases outside gene matches: 9. The CDR3 length is 15 residues. Germline values: CDR1 KGHSH, CDR2 LQKENI. The CDR3 sequence: CASSPGRDRFDEQFF. The CDR3 nucleotides are TGTGCCAGCTCACCGGGCCGGGACAGGTTCGATGAGCAGTTCTTC.

The gene calls are TRBV4-2 and TRBJ2-6; TRBD1 might be the D (7 bases). The CDR3 sequence is 17 residues long. Trimming took 2 bases from V and 0 from J, leaving 11 bases between them. The germline CDR1 and CDR2 sequences are LGHNA and YNFKEQ. The DNA of the CDR3 is TGTGCCAGCAGCCAATCAGGGGGGAACTCTGGGGCCAACGTCCTGACTTTC. It yields the protein CASSQSGGNSGANVLTF.

The chain recombines TRBV7-8 with TRBJ1-4; D is perhaps TRBD1 (6 bases). Per the germline V gene, CDR1 is SGHVS and CDR2 is FQNEAQ. The CDR3 runs 12 residues. V lost 1 base to trimming and J lost 10 bases, with 7 bases between them. CDR3 sequence (DNA): TGTGCCAGCAGCTTAGTACAGGGAAAACTGTTTTTT. Its translation: CASSLVQGKLFF.

A single count supports this clone. The chain joins TRBV6-5 to TRBJ1-4; 9 bases are shared with TRBD1. This CDR3 is built from 14 residues. With 6 bases clipped from V and 6 bases from J, the junction kept 5 bases outside the gene matches. The V gene's germline CDR1 is MNHEY and CDR2 SVGAGI. The CDR3 spells CASRRQGGDEKLFF. The CDR3, as DNA: TGTGCCAGCAGGAGACAGGGGGGGGATGAAAAACTGTTTTTT.

For the CDR3, the DNA is TGTGCCAGCAGCTCTGACGGAGGTAGAGATACGCAGTATTTT. This encodes CASSSDGGRDTQYF. This chain uses TRBV5-6 with TRBJ2-3, with D possibly matching TRBD2 (5 bases). Germline assignment: CDR1 SGHDT and CDR2 YYEEEE. V was clipped by 3 bases and J by 5 bases, with 13 bases between them. The CDR3 has 14 amino acids.

This chain links TRBV5-5 with TRBJ1-4; 8 nucleotides line up with TRBD1. CDR1 is SGHKS and CDR2 is YYEKEE in the germline V gene (reference sequence). Trimming cost V 2 bases and J 1 base; bases outside gene matches: 7. This CDR3 comprises 17 residues. The DNA of the CDR3 is TGTGCCAGCAGCTTCGGACAGGGAGGGGGAACTAATGAAAAACTGTTTTTT. This encodes CASSFGQGGGTNEKLFF.

The chain has TRBV28 and TRBJ1-2; TRBD1 is a possible D gene (5 bases). Trimming left V 6 bases short and J 1 base short, with 12 bases between. In germline, CDR1 is MDHEN, CDR2 SYDVKM. This CDR3 region has 14 residues. The CDR3 DNA is TGTGCCAGCAGCTGGGACCGCAATAACTATGGCTACACCTTC. This sequence encodes CASSWDRNNYGYTF.